The next 29 T cell receptor beta chains were all read from a single sample in a study of metastatic and nonmetastatic thyroid tumors. None of the patients had undergone any treatment ahead of thyroid surgery. TCRdb re-called clones from the PCR reads using MiXCR. The sample shows tens of thousands of clones, around 19% of them seen only once. Specimen: adjacent normal tissue. The receptors stem from a male donor with papillary thyroid cancer or a benign thyroid nodule (not recorded which). Some clones in this sample may be carry-over from other donors' samples.

The rearrangement uses TRBV19 and TRBJ2-1; 7 nucleotides align to TRBD2. The CDR3 has 12 amino acids. Losses at the gene ends were 7 bases for V and 9 bases for J; bases not matched to a gene: 6. In germline, CDR1 is LNHDA, CDR2 SQIVND (reference sequence). The CDR3 nucleotides are TGTGCCAGTACCCTGGGGGGGGGTGAGCAGTTCTTC. It encodes CASTLGGGEQFF.

A note on this clone: The junction differs from germline at one of its ends, possibly a read error. The V and J genes are TRBV5-1 and TRBJ2-1, with no clear D. Per germline, CDR1 SGHRS and CDR2 YFSETQ. The length of the CDR3 is 13 residues. CDR3 DNA sequence: TGCGCCAGCAGCCCAGGTGTTACAAATGAGCAGCTCTTC. Encoded protein: CASSPGVTNEQLF.

At least ten counts were recorded for this clone. The CDR3 reads CASSLRAGDLNYGYTF. The CDR3 bases are TGTGCCAGCAGCTTGAGAGCAGGTGACCTCAACTATGGCTACACCTTC. The chain links TRBV5-4 to TRBJ1-2; D call uncertain. Per the germline V gene, CDR1 is SGHNT and CDR2 is YYREEE (reference sequence). The CDR3 runs to 16 residues. The V and J ends lost 1 base and 2 bases respectively, with 15 bases between them.

The CDR3 region is CALVPILAGRSLAKNIQYF. CDR3 nucleotides: TGTGCCTTGGTCCCGATACTAGCGGGCCGCTCGCTAGCCAAAAACATTCAGTACTTC. The genes are TRBV2 and TRBJ2-4, with 9 bases matching TRBD2. Germline-derived CDR1 and CDR2 are SNHLY and FYNNEI. The CDR3 has 19 amino acids. The junction had 20 bases not matched to a gene; V was cut back by 11 bases and J by 0 bases.

The chain combines TRBV2 with TRBJ2-4, with 11 bases identical to TRBD2. Trimming took 8 bases from V and 6 from J; bases not matched to a gene: 12. The CDR3 is made up of 16 amino acids. Germline lookup yields CDR1 SNHLY and CDR2 FYNNEI. The CDR3 DNA reads TGTGCCAGCCGTAGAATTAGCGGGGGGGCTGTAAACATTCAGTACTTC. It encodes CASRRISGGAVNIQYF.

About this clone: At one boundary the junction diverges from the germline segment, which might be a read error. This chain connects TRBV10-3 to TRBJ2-2, with 12 bases that match TRBD2. The CDR3 has 19 amino acids. Germline lookup yields CDR1 ENHRY and CDR2 SYGVKD. Here the CDR3 reads CAISDPVLAGGVGTGDLFF. The CDR3 region has the DNA TGTGCCATCAGTGATCCGGTACTAGCGGGAGGAGTCGGCACCGGGGATCTGTTTTTT.

As regards this clone: One end of the junction fails to match germline, which may point to a read error. The V gene is TRBV9, the J gene TRBJ1-1; D uncertain. Germline loops: CDR1 SGDLS, CDR2 YYNGEE. CDR3 length equals 15 residues. CDR3 nucleotides: TGCGCCAGCAGCCCCGGGCGGGGAGTGAACACTGGAGCTTTCTTT. It specifies CASSPGRGVNTGAFF. Full variable domain (missing parts from reference TRBV9 and TRBJ1-1): DSGVTQTPKHLITATGQRVTLRCSPRSGDLSVYWYQQSLDQGLQFLIQYYNGEERAKGNILERFSAQQFPDLHSELNLSSLELGDSALYFCASSPGRGVNTGAFFGQGTRLTVV.

Judged by abundance, this clone is medium-sized (0.01 to 0.1%). The rearrangement links TRBV2 to TRBJ1-6; 7 bases agree with TRBD1. The CDR3 is made up of 13 amino acids. Germline V gene data show CDR1 as SNHLY and CDR2 as FYNNEI. The J segment lost 8 bases and the V segment lost 7 bases, leaving 5 bases of the junction unmatched. DNA of the CDR3: TGTGCCAGCAAGGGGCAGGGGGATTCACCCCTCCACTTT. This translates into CASKGQGDSPLHF. The entire variable domain, with the rest obtained from reference TRBV2 and TRBJ1-6, is as follows: EPEVTQTPSHQVTQMGQEVILRCVPISNHLYFYWYRQILGQKVEFLVSFYNNEISEKSEIFDDQFSVERPDGSNFTLKIRSTKLEDSAMYFCASKGQGDSPLHFGNGTRLTVT.

This clone was observed at least ten times. One junction end disagrees with the germline gene, perhaps due to a read error. The same CDR3 arises from other DNA sequences in this sample as well. V gene TRBV19 combines with J gene TRBJ2-7; the match to TRBD1 covers 7 bases. Germline CDR1 reads LNHDA; CDR2 reads SQIVND (reference sequence). This CDR3 has 13 residues. Here the CDR3 reads CASSWTGDNEQYF. CDR3 in DNA: TGTGCCAGTAGTTGGACAGGTGACAACGAGCAGTACTTT. The complete variable domain, with remaining parts taken from reference TRBV19 and TRBJ2-7, reads DGGITQSPKYLFRKEGQNVTLSCEQNLNHDAMYWYRQDPGQGLRLIYYSQIVNDFQKGDIAEGYSVSREKKESFPLTVTSAQKNPTAFYLCASSWTGDNEQYFGPGTRLTVT.

By share of the sample, this clone is medium-sized. CDR3 residues: CASSFTVDSPLHF. The CDR3 DNA is TGTGCCAGCAGTTTCACGGTTGATTCACCCCTCCACTTT. The chain uses TRBV27 and TRBJ1-6, with unresolved D. V was shortened by 3 bases and J by 8 bases, with 8 bases between the two germline ends. CDR3 length: 13 residues. Germline V CDR1 and CDR2: MNHEY, SMNVEV (reference sequence).

By share, this clone counts as medium-sized (0.01 to 0.1%). The chain couples TRBV6-1 to TRBJ1-1; D perhaps matches TRBD1 (5 bases). Trimming removed 8 bases at V and 1 base at J, with 11 bases between. Germline V lookup: CDR1 MNHNS, CDR2 SASEGT. This CDR3 comprises 13 residues. CDR3 DNA sequence: TGTGCCAGCGGGGCAGTAAGGAACACTGAAGCTTTCTTT. Residues: CASGAVRNTEAFF.

As regards this clone: Other nucleotide sequences in the sample specify the same CDR3. The chain joins TRBV10-3 to TRBJ2-3; 8 bases are a match to TRBD2. J was trimmed by 15 bases and V by 4 bases; bases with no gene match: 21. CDR1 and CDR2 from the germline V gene are ENHRY and SYGVKD. This CDR3 has 16 amino acids. The DNA of the CDR3 is TGTGCCATCAGTGGCTCGCGGGGGGCCCCCACAGATACACAATATTTT. It yields the protein CAISGSRGAPTDTQYF.

This clone was recorded once. The chain combines TRBV7-9 with TRBJ2-7; the D call may be TRBD1 or TRBD2 (6 bases each). The ends were cut back, 10 bases at V and 0 bases at J, with 16 bases in the middle. The CDR3 runs 14 residues. Germline V gene data show CDR1 as SEHNR and CDR2 as FQNEAQ (reference sequence). The CDR3 DNA follows: TGTGCCATCATCTTAGGGGGGAGCTCCTACGAGCAGTACGTC. Translation gives CAIILGGSSYEQYV.

This clone was detected ten times or more. The chain carries TRBV9 and TRBJ2-1; D not certain. Trimming cost V 7 bases and J 7 bases, with 9 bases left between them. CDR3 length equals 11 residues. Germline values: CDR1 SGDLS, CDR2 YYNGEE. The CDR3, as DNA: TGTGCCAGCGGCGCCGGGAATGAGCAGTTCTTC. Its translation is CASGAGNEQFF.

At least ten counts were recorded for this clone. This chain connects TRBV20-1 to TRBJ2-1; TRBD2 matches at 10 bases. The CDR3 extends over 15 amino acids. The V gene's germline CDR1 is DFQATT and CDR2 SNEGSKA (reference sequence). V lost 5 bases and J lost 0; bases outside the gene matches: 4. The CDR3 DNA sequence: TGCAGTGCTCCCTCTAGCGGGAGCTCCTACAATGAGCAGTTCTTC. As protein: CSAPSSGSSYNEQFF.

This clone is judged medium-sized. V usage is TRBV7-8 and J usage is TRBJ1-2, with TRBD1 identical over 8 bases. There are 14 residues in the CDR3. With 5 bases clipped from V and 6 bases from J, the junction kept 8 bases outside the gene matches. Germline CDR1 is SGHVS and CDR2 is FQNEAQ. The CDR3 loop is CASSEGQGVHGYTF. The CDR3 DNA follows: TGTGCCAGCAGCGAAGGACAGGGCGTTCATGGCTACACCTTC.

This clone was seen a handful of times. As DNA, the CDR3 is TGTGCCAGCAGTTACGGAGGGACAGCCATATCCCACGAGCAGTACGTC. Residues: CASSYGGTAISHEQYV. The V call is TRBV6-2 or TRBV6-3, the J call TRBJ2-7; tentatively, D is TRBD1 (7 bases). Per germline, CDR1 MNHEY and CDR2 SVGEGT. Trimming removed 2 bases from V and 5 bases from J, with 19 bases in between. The CDR3 consists of 16 residues.

This clone was seen repeatedly, ten times or more. V is TRBV29-1 and J is TRBJ2-5, with 8 bases lining up with TRBD1. The germline V gene encodes CDR1 SQVTM and CDR2 ANQGSEA. This CDR3 spans 14 amino acids. The V and J ends lost 4 bases and 2 bases, in that order; junction bases with no gene match: 6. CDR3 amino acids: CSVAPTGEQETQYF. The DNA of the CDR3 is TGCAGCGTTGCCCCGACAGGGGAGCAAGAGACCCAGTACTTC. The full variable domain, rest sourced from reference TRBV29-1 and TRBJ2-5, is SAVISQKPSRDICQRGTSLTIQCQVDSQVTMMFWYRQQPGQSLTLIATANQGSEATYESGFVIDKFPISRPNLTFSTLTVSNMSPEDSSIYLCSVAPTGEQETQYFGPGTRLLVL.

This clone was seen at least ten times. The chain carries TRBV20-1 and TRBJ1-5; tentative D call: TRBD1 (6 bases). The CDR3 is 13 amino acids. CDR1 is DFQATT, CDR2 SNEGSKA, per germline (reference sequence). V lost 5 bases and J 4 bases, leaving 12 bases between the germline ends. DNA of the CDR3: TGCAGTGCTTCCGAACAGGGAAATCAGCCCCAGCATTTT. Translation: CSASEQGNQPQHF.

This clone was seen a handful of times. The genes are TRBV2 and TRBJ1-1, with D unclear. The CDR3 contains 17 residues. In germline, CDR1 is SNHLY, CDR2 FYNNEI. Trimming took 5 bases from V and 3 from J, leaving 22 bases between them. The CDR3 is CASSLTREIGVYTEAFF. Here the CDR3 DNA reads TGTGCCAGCAGTTTAACTCGGGAAATTGGGGTGTACACTGAAGCTTTCTTT.

The sample holds many counts of this clone. V usage is TRBV19 and J usage is TRBJ1-5; TRBD1 matches at 8 bases. In germline, CDR1 is LNHDA, CDR2 SQIVND (reference sequence). The CDR3 is 18 amino acids. V was clipped by 5 bases and J by 2 bases; unmatched bases: 14. The DNA of the CDR3 is TGTGCCAGTAGTCCGTCGTTGTGGACAGGGCCGGGCAATCAGCCCCAGCATTTT. This encodes CASSPSLWTGPGNQPQHF.

This clone was seen ten or more times. The CDR3 DNA reads as TGTGCCAGCAGCTCCGGGAGAACTGAAGCTTTCTTT. Translating gives CASSSGRTEAFF. The chain employs TRBV5-6 and TRBJ1-1; D is unresolved. There are 12 residues in the CDR3. Germline V gene lookup returns CDR1 SGHDT and CDR2 YYEEEE. Trimming left V 3 bases short and J 5 bases short, with 8 bases between.

In the case of this clone: Possible read error: a much larger clone is one base away. The chain is built from TRBV20-1 and TRBJ2-7; D is possibly TRBD2 (6 bases). The CDR3 consists of 14 residues. CDR1 and CDR2 from the germline V gene are DFQATT and SNEGSKA (reference sequence). DNA of the CDR3: TGCGGTGCTAGAGGGACGGGGGTCTTCTACGGGCAGTACTTC. Protein: CGARGTGVFYGQYF.

The V gene is TRBV21-1, the J gene TRBJ2-3; the D call of TRBD2 is as the table states it, not checked on the DNA. TRBV21-1 is a recognized pseudogene. There are 19 residues in the CDR3. CDR3 DNA: TGTGCCAGCAGGCCGGGACGGGGGACTAGCGGGGTCAGCACAGATACGCAGTATTTT. This translates into CASRPGRGTSGVSTDTQYF.

This clone occurred many times. The chain uses TRBV5-1 and TRBJ2-6; TRBD1 aligns across 9 bases. The CDR3 covers 15 residues. V gave up 4 bases and J gave up 3 bases; unmatched junction bases: 2. CDR1 and CDR2 from the germline V gene are SGHRS and YFSETQ. CDR3 sequence reads: CASSTGGGGANVLTF. CDR3 sequence (DNA): TGCGCCAGCAGCACAGGGGGCGGTGGGGCCAACGTCCTGACTTTC.

This clone was picked up one time. J is TRBJ1-1 and V is TRBV6-1; D call uncertain. Germline V gives CDR1 MNHNS, CDR2 SASEGT. V lost 9 bases, J lost 3 bases, and 23 bases lay in between. The CDR3 is 16 residues long. The CDR3 loop reads CARRAPTGILDTEAFF. As DNA, the CDR3 is TGTGCCAGACGTGCACCTACTGGAATATTGGACACTGAAGCTTTCTTT.

This clone showed up many times. The chain carries TRBV9 and TRBJ2-1; TRBD2 agrees at 7 bases. The CDR3 runs 16 residues. V trimming: 4 bases; J trimming: 3 bases; junction bases outside the gene matches: 10. The V gene's germline CDR1 is SGDLS and CDR2 YYNGEE. In DNA form, the CDR3 reads TGTGCCAGCAGCCCGACCCGGCGGGAGATCTACAATGAGCAGTTCTTC. Its protein is CASSPTRREIYNEQFF.

V is TRBV12-3 or TRBV12-4 and J is TRBJ2-7, with 10 bases identical to TRBD1. The ends lost 6 bases at V and 6 bases at J; junction bases unmatched: 8. This CDR3 has 14 amino acids. Here the CDR3 reads CASSRQGAYGEQYF. The CDR3 DNA is TGTGCCAGCAGCCGACAGGGGGCCTATGGCGAGCAGTACTTC.

The chain has TRBV2 and TRBJ1-1; D gene uncertain. V was clipped by 7 bases and J by 7 bases, with 10 bases between them. Germline assignment: CDR1 SNHLY and CDR2 FYNNEI. The CDR3 runs to 11 residues. CDR3 DNA sequence: TGTGCCAGCATTGAGGTCAGTGAAGCTTTCTTT. This translates into CASIEVSEAFF. The complete variable domain, with remaining parts taken from reference TRBV2 and TRBJ1-1, reads EPEVTQTPSHQVTQMGQEVILRCVPISNHLYFYWYRQILGQKVEFLVSFYNNEISEKSEIFDDQFSVERPDGSNFTLKIRSTKLEDSAMYFCASIEVSEAFFGQGTRLTVV.